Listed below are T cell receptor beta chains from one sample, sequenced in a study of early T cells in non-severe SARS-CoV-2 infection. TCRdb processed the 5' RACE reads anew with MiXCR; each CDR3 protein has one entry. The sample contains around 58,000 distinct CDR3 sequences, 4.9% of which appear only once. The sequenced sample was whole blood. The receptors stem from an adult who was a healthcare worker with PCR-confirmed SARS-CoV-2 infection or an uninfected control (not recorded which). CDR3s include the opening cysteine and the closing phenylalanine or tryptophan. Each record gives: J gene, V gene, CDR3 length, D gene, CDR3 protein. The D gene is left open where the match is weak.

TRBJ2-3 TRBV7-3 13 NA CASSLTKSNTQYF
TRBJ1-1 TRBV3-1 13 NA CASSQVVNTEAFF
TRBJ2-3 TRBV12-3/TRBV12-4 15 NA CASSPPSGGGDTQYF
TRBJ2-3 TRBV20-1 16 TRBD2 CSASLTSGRGTDTQYF
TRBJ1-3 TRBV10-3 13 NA CAISRGEGNTIYF
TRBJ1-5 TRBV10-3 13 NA CAIRDLANQPQHF
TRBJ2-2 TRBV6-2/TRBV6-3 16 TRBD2 CASSYGAGGRAGELFF
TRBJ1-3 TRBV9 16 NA CASSGHTGSSGNTIYF
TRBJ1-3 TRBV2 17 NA CASMRSTVPFSGNTIYF
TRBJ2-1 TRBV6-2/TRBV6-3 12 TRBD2 CAGGSLGNEQFF
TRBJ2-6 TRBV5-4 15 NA CASRQRAPGANVLTF
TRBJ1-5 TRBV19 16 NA CASSSGGHGSNQPQHF
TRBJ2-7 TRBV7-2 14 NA CASSLERGSYEQYF
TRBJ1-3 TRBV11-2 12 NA CASSLSGNTIYF
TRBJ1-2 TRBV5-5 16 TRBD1 CASRGVGTGHNYGYTF
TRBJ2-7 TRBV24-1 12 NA CATSAGSYEQYF
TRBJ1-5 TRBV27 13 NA CASPKQGSQPQHF
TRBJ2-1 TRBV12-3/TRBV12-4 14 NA CASSPLAPGGEQFF